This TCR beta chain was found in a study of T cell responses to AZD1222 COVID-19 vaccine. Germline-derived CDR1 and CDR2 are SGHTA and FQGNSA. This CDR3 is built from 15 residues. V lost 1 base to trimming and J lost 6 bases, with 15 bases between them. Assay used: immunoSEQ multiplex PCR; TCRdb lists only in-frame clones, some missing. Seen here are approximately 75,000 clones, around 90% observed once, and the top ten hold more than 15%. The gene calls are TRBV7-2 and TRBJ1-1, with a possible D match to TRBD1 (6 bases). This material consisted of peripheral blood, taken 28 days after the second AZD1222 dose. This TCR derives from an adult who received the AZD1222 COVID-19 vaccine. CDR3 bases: TGTGCCAGCAGCTTAGGGCGGACAGTGGTGTCTGAAGCTTTCTTT. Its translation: CASSLGRTVVSEAFF.